The 10 T cell receptor beta chains below all came from one sample that was sequenced in a study of CD4+ T cells in melanoma. Using immunoSEQ multiplex PCR, the repertoire was profiled, and TCRdb retains in-frame clones only, with some absent. The sample consists of more than 12,000 clones, about 60% of them appearing once. Specimen: cells from a culture (not recorded whether cultured in vitro). These TCRs come from a human donor with melanoma.

CDR3 residues: CASSLTDNQPQHF. In DNA, the CDR3 is TGTGCCAGCAGCTTAACAGACAATCAGCCCCAGCATTTT. The chain combines TRBV7-8 with TRBJ1-5, with no clear D. Germline values: CDR1 SGHVS, CDR2 FQNEAQ. Trimming removed 2 bases at V and 3 bases at J, with 5 bases between. The CDR3 extends over 13 amino acids.

This clone occurred a few times. The gene calls are TRBV2 and TRBJ1-3, with D possibly matching TRBD1 (6 bases). The CDR3 runs 17 residues. CDR1 is SNHLY, CDR2 FYNNEI, per germline. Trimming took off 6 bases at V and 0 bases at J, with 18 bases between the two ends. CDR3 region: CASSRLRRGYSGNTIYF. CDR3 coding DNA: TGTGCCAGCAGCCGCTTAAGAAGGGGGTACTCTGGAAACACCATATATTTT. The full variable domain, rest sourced from reference TRBV2 and TRBJ1-3, is EPEVTQTPSHQVTQMGQEVILRCVPISNHLYFYWYRQILGQKVEFLVSFYNNEISEKSEIFDDQFSVERPDGSNFTLKIRSTKLEDSAMYFCASSRLRRGYSGNTIYFGEGSWLTVV.

The rearrangement joins TRBV10-3 to TRBJ1-5; D is ambiguous. V was trimmed by 4 bases and J by 1 base, leaving 8 bases between them. The CDR3 has 14 amino acids. Looked up from germline, CDR1 is ENHRY and CDR2 is SYGVKD. Here the CDR3 DNA reads TGTGCCATCAGTGGGGCGCCGAGCAATCAGCCCCAGCATTTT. Translation gives CAISGAPSNQPQHF.

CDR3 residues: CASSLGQGARGYTF. In nucleotides, the CDR3 is TGCGCCAGCAGCTTGGGCCAGGGGGCGAGGGGCTACACCTTC. The genes are TRBV5-1 and TRBJ1-2, with 8 positions matching TRBD1. With 0 bases clipped from V and 8 bases from J, the junction kept 6 bases outside the gene matches. The CDR3 covers 14 residues. From germline, CDR1 is SGHRS and CDR2 YFSETQ.

The genes are TRBV5-1 and TRBJ2-1; TRBD1 aligns across 7 bases. Germline V gene sequence: CDR1 SGHRS, CDR2 YFSETQ. CDR3 length: 15 residues. Trimming cost V 2 bases and J 1 base; bases outside gene matches: 3. The CDR3 region is CASSLGGQSYNEQFF. CDR3 in DNA: TGCGCCAGCAGCTTAGGGGGCCAATCCTACAATGAGCAGTTCTTC.

The chain uses TRBV6-1 and TRBJ1-5; D gene unclear. Trimming left V 1 base short and J 3 bases short, with 7 bases between. Germline CDR1 MNHNS, CDR2 SASEGT. The CDR3 consists of 14 residues. The CDR3 DNA is TGTGCCAGCAGTGAAGGTGGATCCAATCAGCCCCAGCATTTT. This translates into CASSEGGSNQPQHF.

The V call is TRBV5-6, the J call TRBJ1-1; D uncertain. CDR3 length: 14 amino acids. V lost 2 bases and J lost 5, with 13 bases in between. CDR1 is SGHDT and CDR2 is YYEEEE in the germline V gene. CDR3 sequence: CASSLSGRFTEAFF. Here the CDR3 DNA reads TGTGCCAGCAGCTTATCTGGGCGGTTTACTGAAGCTTTCTTT.

The V gene is TRBV6-1, the J gene TRBJ2-5; D gene ambiguous. This CDR3 comprises 14 residues. Per germline, CDR1 MNHNS and CDR2 SASEGT. V lost 2 bases and J 5 bases, leaving 12 bases between the germline ends. The CDR3 DNA is TGTGCCAGCAGTGAAAACATTGGGTGGGAGACCCAGTACTTC. Amino acid sequence: CASSENIGWETQYF.

This clone was seen only once. Other DNA variants within this sample encode the same CDR3. The chain couples TRBV2 to TRBJ2-3; 10 bases map to TRBD1. The CDR3 contains 14 residues. Trimming cost V 6 bases and J 3 bases; bases outside gene matches: 3. Germline CDR1 reads SNHLY; CDR2 reads FYNNEI. The CDR3: CASRGDRGTDTQYF. DNA of the CDR3: TGTGCCAGCAGGGGGGACAGGGGAACAGATACGCAGTATTTT.

The chain recombines TRBV5-1 with TRBJ2-2, with unresolved D. CDR3 length: 15 amino acids. Germline V lookup: CDR1 SGHRS, CDR2 YFSETQ. V was trimmed by 0 bases and J by 5 bases, leaving 11 bases between them. The CDR3 here is CASSLDAGGTGELFF. In DNA, the CDR3 is TGCGCCAGCAGCTTGGATGCTGGTGGAACCGGGGAGCTGTTTTTT.